This TCR beta chain was obtained from a study of response to subunit inactivated influenza vaccine. Findings and caveats of the study: A suggestion made by the authors is that each seasonal influenza vaccination recruits few new T cells.

Notes on this clonotype: Antigen unknown.

TCRdb used MiXCR to reprocess the RT-PCR reads, holding one entry per CDR3 protein. The data hold more than 450,000 distinct CDR3 sequences, with around 11% observed a single time. V lost 2 bases and J lost 5, with 11 bases in between. The CDR3 spans 14 residues. From germline, CDR1 is KGHDR and CDR2 SFDVKD. V usage is TRBV24-1 and J usage is TRBJ1-2, with a possible D match to TRBD1 (6 bases). The source is a man aged 50 or older who received an inactivated influenza vaccine. The material sequenced was PBMCs from blood, taken on the day of vaccination. As DNA, the CDR3 is TGTGCCACCAGTGATTCGGGGGGCGCTTATGGCTACACCTTC. Amino acids: CATSDSGGAYGYTF.